The clone carrying this T cell receptor beta chain was recorded many times. Its specificity is unknown. Germline V gene lookup returns CDR1 SEHNR and CDR2 FQNEAQ (reference sequence). CDR3 size: 16 residues. The V end lost 3 bases, the J end lost 2 bases, and 16 bases lay between the germline ends. This entry comes from a study of T cell repertoires in cytomegalovirus infection. Looking at the study overall: Indications of both CMV infection and matching HLA type were provided by public TCR beta signatures. Regarding the study as a whole: There were HLA-C-restricted CMV-specific TCR beta clonotypes dominating the ex vivo response. Cumulative frequency (of public TCR beta family members) identified carriers of CMV plus the relevant HLA.

One entry per CDR3 protein, called by TCRdb with MiXCR from the reads. The sample carries hundreds of thousands of distinct CDR3 sequences, around 11% recorded once. The sequence derives from a human donor in good health (CMV status not recorded). Some clones in this sample may be carry-over from other donors' samples. This chain connects TRBV7-9 to TRBJ1-2; the D is unclear. The sample consisted of PBMCs. As DNA, the CDR3 is TGTGCCAGCAGCTTTATTCCTCCGACGGAGAACTATGGCTACACCTTC. It encodes CASSFIPPTENYGYTF.